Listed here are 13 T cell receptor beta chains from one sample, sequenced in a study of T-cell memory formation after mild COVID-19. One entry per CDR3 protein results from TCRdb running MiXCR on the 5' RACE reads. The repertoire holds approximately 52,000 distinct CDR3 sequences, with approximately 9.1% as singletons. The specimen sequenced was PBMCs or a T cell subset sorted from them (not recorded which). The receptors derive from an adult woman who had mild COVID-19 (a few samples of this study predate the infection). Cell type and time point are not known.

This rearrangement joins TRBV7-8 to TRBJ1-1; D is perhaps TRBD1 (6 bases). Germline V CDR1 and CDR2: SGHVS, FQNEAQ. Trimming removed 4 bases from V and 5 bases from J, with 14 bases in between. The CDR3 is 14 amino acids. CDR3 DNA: TGTGCCAGCAGCTCACAGGGAGGGGGGACTGAAGCTTTCTTT. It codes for CASSSQGGGTEAFF.

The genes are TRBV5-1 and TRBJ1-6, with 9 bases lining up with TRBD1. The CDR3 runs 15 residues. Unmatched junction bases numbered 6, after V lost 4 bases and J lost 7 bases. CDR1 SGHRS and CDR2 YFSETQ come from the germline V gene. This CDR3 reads CASSPRTGANSPLHF. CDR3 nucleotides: TGCGCCAGCAGCCCACGGACAGGGGCAAATTCACCCCTCCACTTT.

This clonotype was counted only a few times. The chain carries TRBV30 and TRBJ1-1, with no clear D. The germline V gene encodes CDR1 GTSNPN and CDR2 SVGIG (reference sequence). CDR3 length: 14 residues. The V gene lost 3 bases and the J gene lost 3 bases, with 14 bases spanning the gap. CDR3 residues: CAWSQFSGYTEAFF. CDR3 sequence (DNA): TGTGCCTGGAGCCAATTCAGCGGATACACTGAAGCTTTCTTT.

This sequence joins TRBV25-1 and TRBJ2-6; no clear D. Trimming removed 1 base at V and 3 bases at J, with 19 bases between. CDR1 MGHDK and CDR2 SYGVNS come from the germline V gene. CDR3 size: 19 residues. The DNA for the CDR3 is TGTGCCAGCAGTGAATGTTCGACAACAGTCCGAGTTGGGGCCAACGTCCTGACTTTC. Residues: CASSECSTTVRVGANVLTF.

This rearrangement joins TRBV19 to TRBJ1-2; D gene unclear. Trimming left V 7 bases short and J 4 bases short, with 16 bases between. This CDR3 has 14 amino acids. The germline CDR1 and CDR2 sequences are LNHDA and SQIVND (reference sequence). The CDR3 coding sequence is TGTGCCAGTATTCGTCCGGGATTGAGCTATGGCTACACCTTC. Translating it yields CASIRPGLSYGYTF. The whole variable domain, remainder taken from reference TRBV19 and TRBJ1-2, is DGGITQSPKYLFRKEGQNVTLSCEQNLNHDAMYWYRQDPGQGLRLIYYSQIVNDFQKGDIAEGYSVSREKKESFPLTVTSAQKNPTAFYLCASIRPGLSYGYTFGSGTRLTVV.

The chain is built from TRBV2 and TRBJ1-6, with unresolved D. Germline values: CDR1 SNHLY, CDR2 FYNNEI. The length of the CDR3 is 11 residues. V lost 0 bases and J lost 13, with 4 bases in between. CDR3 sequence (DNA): TGTGCCAGCAGTGAAGCTTTCCCCCTCCACTTT. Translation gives CASSEAFPLHF.

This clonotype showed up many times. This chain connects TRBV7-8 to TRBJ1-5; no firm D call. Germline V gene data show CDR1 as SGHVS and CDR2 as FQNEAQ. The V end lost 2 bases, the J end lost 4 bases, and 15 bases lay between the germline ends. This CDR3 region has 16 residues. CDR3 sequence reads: CASSLSPLGSNQPQHF. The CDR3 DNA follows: TGTGCCAGCAGCTTAAGTCCCCTAGGGTCGAATCAGCCCCAGCATTTT.

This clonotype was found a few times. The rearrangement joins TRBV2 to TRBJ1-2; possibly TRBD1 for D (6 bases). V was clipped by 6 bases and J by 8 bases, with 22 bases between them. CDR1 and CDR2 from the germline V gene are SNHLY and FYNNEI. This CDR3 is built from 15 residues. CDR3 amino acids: CASRAGHSPSGGYTF. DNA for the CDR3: TGTGCCAGCAGAGCGGGACACTCCCCCTCAGGCGGCTACACCTTC.

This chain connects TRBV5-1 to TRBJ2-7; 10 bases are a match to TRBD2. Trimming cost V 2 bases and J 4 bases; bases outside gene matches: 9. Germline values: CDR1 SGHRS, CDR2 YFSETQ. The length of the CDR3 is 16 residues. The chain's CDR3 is CASSFGSRTSGYEQYF. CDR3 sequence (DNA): TGCGCCAGCAGCTTCGGATCGAGGACTAGCGGATACGAGCAGTACTTC.

DNA of the CDR3: TGTGCCAGCAGTTTAGCCCTGTACAGGGGGCGGGAGACCCAGTACTTC. It is translated as CASSLALYRGRETQYF. V gene TRBV12-3 or TRBV12-4 combines with J gene TRBJ2-5; TRBD1 aligns across 9 bases. After removal of 0 bases from V and 5 bases from J, the junction contained 7 bases not matched to a gene. CDR3 length: 16 amino acids.

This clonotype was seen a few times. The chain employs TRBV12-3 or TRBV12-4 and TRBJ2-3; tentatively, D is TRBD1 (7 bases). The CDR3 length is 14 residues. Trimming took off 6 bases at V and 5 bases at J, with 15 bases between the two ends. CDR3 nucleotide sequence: TGTGCCAGCAGCCCAGGGGGGCTGGGAGATACGCAGTATTTT. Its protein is CASSPGGLGDTQYF.

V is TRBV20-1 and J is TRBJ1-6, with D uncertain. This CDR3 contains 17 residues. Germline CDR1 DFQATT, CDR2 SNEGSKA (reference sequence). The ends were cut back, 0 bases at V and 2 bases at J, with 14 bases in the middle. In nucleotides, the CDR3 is TGCAGTGCTAGAGACCCCAGCACGAACGCCTATAATTCACCCCTCCACTTT. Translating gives CSARDPSTNAYNSPLHF.

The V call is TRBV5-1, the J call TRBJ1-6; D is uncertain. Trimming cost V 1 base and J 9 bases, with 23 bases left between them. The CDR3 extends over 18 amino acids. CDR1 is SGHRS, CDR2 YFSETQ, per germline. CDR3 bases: TGCGCCAGCAGCTTGATTTGGATAGGTGGAGGAAATGTTTCACCCCTCCACTTT. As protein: CASSLIWIGGGNVSPLHF.